This T cell receptor (beta chain) was documented in a study of PD-L1 blockade in urothelial cancer. Findings and caveats of the study: Having blood TCR clonality under the median before treatment predicted better survival.

The V and J ends lost 5 bases and 3 bases, in that order; junction bases with no gene match: 13. CDR3 size: 17 residues. Germline lookup yields CDR1 LNHDA and CDR2 SQIVND (reference sequence). Synthetic templates analogous to TCR were spiked into all PCRs individually. Only in-frame clones appear in the TCRdb table, and some are missing; sequencing was by immunoSEQ multiplex PCR. Of approximately 90,000 clones in the sample, roughly 89% were seen once. The time point: pretreatment peripheral blood. Between 1 and 8 samples, pretreatment and on-treatment, were given by each patient. With regard to this clone: Its cognate antigen is unknown.

This receptor was obtained from a man between 60 and 70 years old with urothelial cancer. Source: PBMCs, taken around atezolizumab (anti-PD-L1) treatment. V usage is TRBV19 and J usage is TRBJ1-2, with 9 bases matching TRBD1. CDR3 in amino acids: CASSHAGTGREDYGYTF. CDR3 DNA: TGTGCCAGTAGTCATGCCGGGACAGGGAGGGAGGACTATGGCTACACCTTC.